The T cell receptor (beta chain) under discussion was sequenced for a study of blood T cell repertoires in COVID-19. Study-wide background: COVID-19 samples collected from the United States, Italy and Spain covered acute and convalescent phases. T cells, B-cell-depleted T cells, or PBMCs provided the cDNA or gDNA that served as material.

Methods used by the authors: Reference gene primer amplification gave nucleated cell count estimates. Produced via immunoSEQ multiplex PCR; TCRdb's table is partial and in-frame only. The V and J calls and clone size were taken over from that table, and D and trimming were inferred from the DNA. The sample contains roughly 120,000 clones, around four fifths of which appear only once. V was trimmed by 3 bases and J by 10 bases, leaving 20 bases between them. CDR3 size: 15 residues. Germline CDR1 is SGHKS and CDR2 is YYEKEE (reference sequence). This clone appeared a few times. The gene calls are TRBV5-5 and TRBJ2-1, with TRBD2 as a possible D gene (5 bases). Input material: peripheral blood. The receptor was isolated from a woman in her thirties or forties with acute or convalescent COVID-19. CDR3: CASSSRTVPTQEQFF. CDR3 coding DNA: TGTGCCAGCAGCTCCCGGACTGTACCTACTCAGGAGCAGTTCTTC.